Below, 32 T cell receptor beta chains from the same sample are listed, as sequenced in a study of PD-1 and CTLA-4 blockade in melanoma. The data were produced by immunoSEQ multiplex PCR, yet TCRdb's version contains in-frame clones alone and is incomplete. Of 15,000 to 20,000 clones detected, around 72% appear once; the ten largest clones hold about 15%. Sequences were derived from CD8+ T cells from peripheral blood, sampled before anti-PD-1 treatment. All receptors derive from a human donor with melanoma.

The V call is TRBV25-1, the J call TRBJ1-1, with D unclear. Germline-derived CDR1 and CDR2 are MGHDK and SYGVNS. Trimming left V 6 bases short and J 4 bases short, with 9 bases between. This CDR3 region has 12 residues. The CDR3 coding sequence is TGTGCCAGCAGCGGCCCGGGCACTGAAGCTTTCTTT. It is translated as CASSGPGTEAFF.

This clone has just one count. The V and J genes are TRBV4-1 and TRBJ2-7; TRBD1 matches 9 bases. Germline V gene lookup returns CDR1 MGHRA and CDR2 YSYEKL. J lost 5 bases, V lost 0 bases, and 8 bases had no gene match. The CDR3 is 16 residues long. CDR3 amino acids: CASSQDPTGGQDEQYF. The CDR3, as DNA: TGCGCCAGCAGCCAAGACCCCACAGGGGGCCAGGACGAGCAGTACTTC.

A note on this clone: The DNA is omitted, as the CDR3 cannot be located on it reliably, and the CDR3 follows TCRdb's listing. This chain connects TRBV13 to TRBJ2-2; TRBD2 is taken as the D call from the table, unchecked against the DNA. The V gene's germline CDR1 is PRHDT and CDR2 FYEKMQ (reference sequence). The CDR3 is made up of 17 amino acids, end residues included. This CDR3 is CASSSSTRGFGNGELFF.

The V call is TRBV30, the J call TRBJ1-1; 10 positions match TRBD1. The germline CDR1 and CDR2 sequences are GTSNPN and SVGIG (reference sequence). The CDR3 spans 14 residues. With 4 bases clipped from V and 3 bases from J, the junction kept 5 bases outside the gene matches. DNA for the CDR3: TGTGCCTGGATCTCCGGGACAGGGGACACTGAAGCTTTCTTT. This codes for CAWISGTGDTEAFF.

The chain combines TRBV4-2 with TRBJ1-5; D gene unclear. The CDR3 is 12 amino acids. V lost 0 bases and J 7 bases, leaving 4 bases between the germline ends. CDR1 is LGHNA and CDR2 is YNFKEQ in the germline V gene. This CDR3 reads CASSQEAQPQHF. The CDR3, as DNA: TGTGCCAGCAGCCAAGAAGCGCAGCCCCAGCATTTT.

The rearrangement joins TRBV6-6 to TRBJ1-2; 7 bases map to TRBD1. V lost 5 bases to trimming and J lost 5 bases; unmatched junction nucleotides: 17. Looked up from germline, CDR1 is MNHNY and CDR2 is SVGAGI (reference sequence). There are 17 residues in the CDR3. The chain's CDR3 is CASSPPQAGQPLYGYTF. CDR3 nucleotide sequence: TGTGCCAGCAGTCCCCCCCAGGCGGGACAGCCCCTATATGGCTACACCTTC.

A few counts support this clone. This chain uses TRBV27 with TRBJ2-4, with a weak D call TRBD2 (7 bases). V lost 2 bases and J 13 bases, leaving 18 bases between the germline ends. The CDR3 covers 14 residues. CDR1 MNHEY and CDR2 SMNVEV come from the germline V gene (reference sequence). The CDR3 sequence: CASSLIGGGSQQYF. The CDR3 coding sequence is TGTGCCAGCAGTTTAATAGGGGGGGGCAGCCAACAGTACTTC.

The gene calls are TRBV4-1 and TRBJ1-2; D perhaps matches TRBD1 (6 bases). In germline, CDR1 is MGHRA, CDR2 YSYEKL. The V gene lost 4 bases and the J gene lost 0 bases, with 9 bases spanning the gap. The CDR3 extends over 14 amino acids. The CDR3 region is CASSPDSSNYGYTF. The CDR3 DNA reads TGCGCCAGCAGCCCGGACAGTTCTAACTATGGCTACACCTTC.

This clone is categorized as medium-sized. The CDR3 loop is CASSPRRTNEQFF. CDR3 nucleotides: TGTGCCAGCAGCCCGAGAAGGACTAACGAGCAGTTCTTC. The chain employs TRBV9 and TRBJ2-1; tentatively, D is TRBD2 (6 bases). The germline V gene encodes CDR1 SGDLS and CDR2 YYNGEE. The ends were cut back, 4 bases at V and 10 bases at J, with 15 bases in the middle. There are 13 residues in the CDR3.

The V gene is TRBV15, the J gene TRBJ2-5; possibly TRBD1 for D (8 bases). V was clipped by 4 bases and J by 5 bases, with 17 bases between them. In germline, CDR1 is LNHNV, CDR2 YYDKDF (reference sequence). This CDR3 contains 15 residues. CDR3 sequence: CATSIVDRGGETQYF. As DNA, the CDR3 is TGTGCCACCAGCATCGTTGACAGGGGAGGGGAGACCCAGTACTTC.

The rearrangement joins TRBV9 to TRBJ2-7, with D possibly TRBD2 on 5 matching bases. V was cut by 3 bases and J by 5 bases, with 9 bases left in between. The CDR3 consists of 12 residues. Germline V gene lookup returns CDR1 SGDLS and CDR2 YYNGEE. The CDR3 sequence is CASSGLADEQYF. DNA for the CDR3: TGTGCCAGCAGCGGCCTAGCCGACGAGCAGTACTTC.

The chain uses TRBV7-9 and TRBJ1-4; TRBD1 aligns across 8 bases. Germline CDR1 reads SEHNR; CDR2 reads FQNEAQ (reference sequence). Trimming at V came to 4 bases and at J to 7 bases, leaving 5 bases not matched to a gene. The CDR3 is made up of 14 amino acids. CDR3 residues: CASSSRTGREKLFF. As DNA, the CDR3 is TGTGCCAGCAGCTCCCGGACAGGGCGTGAAAAACTGTTTTTT.

The chain is built from TRBV6-5 and TRBJ2-5; D unclear. Trimming removed 0 bases from V and 5 bases from J, with 4 bases in between. In germline, CDR1 is MNHEY, CDR2 SVGAGI. This CDR3 region has 12 residues. CDR3 sequence: CASSYSPETQYF. The CDR3, as DNA: TGTGCCAGCAGTTACTCGCCCGAGACCCAGTACTTC.

V is TRBV27 and J is TRBJ2-1; 9 bases are shared with TRBD1. There are 14 residues in the CDR3. The V gene end was trimmed by 2 bases and the J gene end by 8 bases; junction bases not matched to a gene: 4. Germline V gives CDR1 MNHEY, CDR2 SMNVEV (reference sequence). The CDR3 reads CASSLGTGFDEQFF. Here the CDR3 DNA reads TGTGCCAGCAGTTTAGGGACAGGGTTCGATGAGCAGTTCTTC.

The genes are TRBV5-6 and TRBJ1-2; no reliable D call. The germline V gene has CDR1 SGHDT and CDR2 YYEEEE. The V end was cut by 2 bases, the J end by 7 bases, with 12 bases between. The CDR3 runs to 13 residues. CDR3 sequence reads: CASSFPVRGGYTF. The CDR3, as DNA: TGTGCCAGCAGCTTCCCCGTCCGGGGTGGCTACACCTTC.

V is TRBV11-2 and J is TRBJ1-1; no reliable D call. Trimming removed 1 base at V and 5 bases at J, with 5 bases between. Germline values: CDR1 SGHAT, CDR2 FQNNGV. The CDR3 is 12 amino acids. The CDR3 region has the DNA TGTGCCAGCAGCTTAGGCATAACTGAAGCTTTCTTT. Protein product: CASSLGITEAFF.

This clone came up a few times. The chain combines TRBV4-1 with TRBJ2-7, with 7 nucleotides matching TRBD1. This CDR3 has 13 residues. The trim removed 4 bases at V and 2 bases at J, leaving 2 bases unmatched. The germline CDR1 and CDR2 sequences are MGHRA and YSYEKL. CDR3 sequence: CASSLDRAYEQYF. CDR3 coding DNA: TGCGCCAGCAGCCTTGACAGGGCCTACGAGCAGTACTTC.

This clone qualifies as medium-sized. The chain is built from TRBV4-1 and TRBJ2-2; 7 bases line up with TRBD2. The J segment lost 3 bases and the V segment lost 4 bases, leaving 5 bases of the junction unmatched. Germline V gene lookup returns CDR1 MGHRA and CDR2 YSYEKL. CDR3 length equals 15 residues. The CDR3 here is CASSPGRVHTGELFF. The CDR3 nucleotides are TGCGCCAGCAGCCCGGGGAGGGTCCACACCGGGGAGCTGTTTTTT.

The rearrangement links TRBV5-1 to TRBJ2-7, with TRBD1 matching over 8 bases. CDR3 length: 16 residues. V lost 0 bases to trimming and J lost 7 bases; unmatched junction nucleotides: 12. CDR1 is SGHRS, CDR2 YFSETQ, per germline. The CDR3 DNA is TGCGCCAGCAGCTTGGTGGCACAGGGGGTTCATAAAGAGCAGTACTTC. Amino acids: CASSLVAQGVHKEQYF.

The V gene is TRBV27, the J gene TRBJ2-5, with D uncertain. Germline V CDR1 and CDR2: MNHEY, SMNVEV (reference sequence). The CDR3 is made up of 14 amino acids. V dropped 2 bases and J dropped 2 bases, with 9 bases sitting between them. The CDR3 DNA reads as TGTGCCAGCAGTTTACAGGATAAACAAGAGACCCAGTACTTC. Translation: CASSLQDKQETQYF.

This clone showed up just a few times. This sequence joins TRBV19 and TRBJ2-7, with D maybe TRBD1 (5 bases). The CDR3 is 12 residues long. Germline V gene data show CDR1 as LNHDA and CDR2 as SQIVND (reference sequence). V dropped 3 bases and J dropped 6 bases, with 9 bases sitting between them. The CDR3 DNA is TGTGCCAGTAGTATCGGACATAGCGAGCAGTACTTC. This encodes CASSIGHSEQYF.

This chain uses TRBV30 with TRBJ1-1; maybe TRBD1 (6 bases). The CDR3 contains 14 residues. V lost 0 bases to trimming and J lost 0 bases, with 8 bases between them. Germline CDR1 is GTSNPN and CDR2 is SVGIG (reference sequence). CDR3 amino acids: CAWSVNRVNTEAFF. The CDR3 nucleotides are TGTGCCTGGAGTGTGAACAGGGTGAACACTGAAGCTTTCTTT.

This clone was observed a handful of times. The CDR3 region is CASSYGTGGVYEQYF. Written as DNA, the CDR3 is TGTGCCAGCAGTTACGGGACAGGGGGAGTCTACGAGCAGTACTTC. The J gene is TRBJ2-7, the V gene TRBV6-5, with 11 positions matching TRBD1. Looked up from germline, CDR1 is MNHEY and CDR2 is SVGAGI. The CDR3 covers 15 residues. Trimming cost V 2 bases and J 3 bases; bases outside gene matches: 3.

This chain uses TRBV13 with TRBJ2-2, with D perhaps matching TRBD2 (5 bases). Trimming removed 6 bases from V and 5 bases from J, with 7 bases in between. Germline V gene data show CDR1 as PRHDT and CDR2 as FYEKMQ (reference sequence). The CDR3 length is 12 residues. CDR3 residues: CASSRLTGELFF. The DNA of the CDR3 is TGTGCCAGCAGTAGACTAACCGGGGAGCTGTTTTTT. The full variable domain, in which reference TRBV13 and TRBJ2-2 provide the parts outside the CDR3, is AAGVIQSPRHLIKEKRETATLKCYPIPRHDTVYWYQQGPGQDPQFLISFYEKMQSDKGSIPDRFSAQQFSDYHSELNMSSLELGDSALYFCASSRLTGELFFGEGSRLTVL.

This chain uses TRBV7-9 with TRBJ1-2; the D is unclear. V was shortened by 0 bases and J by 3 bases, with 11 bases between the two germline ends. Germline CDR1 SEHNR, CDR2 FQNEAQ (reference sequence). This CDR3 has 15 residues. In DNA form, the CDR3 reads TGTGCCAGCAGCTTAGCCAGCAGTGATTACTATGGCTACACCTTC. This translates into CASSLASSDYYGYTF.

This clone appeared once. The rearrangement joins TRBV30 to TRBJ2-7; the D gene could be TRBD1 or TRBD2 (5 bases each). The CDR3 is 18 residues long. V was pared by 1 base and J by 4 bases, with 26 bases between. Germline lookup yields CDR1 GTSNPN and CDR2 SVGIG (reference sequence). The CDR3 sequence is CAWSATTRVIIPRYEQYF. In nucleotides, the CDR3 is TGTGCCTGGAGTGCGACTACCAGGGTAATCATACCCAGGTACGAGCAGTACTTC.

The chain uses TRBV19 and TRBJ2-1, with a tentative D call TRBD1 (6 bases). This CDR3 has 12 amino acids. Looked up from germline, CDR1 is LNHDA and CDR2 is SQIVND (reference sequence). Trimming cost V 5 bases and J 12 bases, with 14 bases left between them. The CDR3 DNA reads as TGTGCCAGTAGTTATCGAGGGGGAAGGCAGTTCTTC. Protein: CASSYRGGRQFF.

This chain's CDR3 is CASSQSGRSLEQYF. The CDR3 region has the DNA TGTGCCAGCAGCCAAAGCGGGAGATCCCTCGAGCAGTACTTC. J is TRBJ2-7 and V is TRBV3-1 (or the pseudogene TRBV3-2); 8 nucleotides agree with TRBD2. Germline loops: CDR1 LGHDT, CDR2 YNNKEL (reference sequence). The CDR3 consists of 14 residues. Trimming cost V 2 bases and J 6 bases; bases outside gene matches: 6.

This clone is judged large. The chain uses TRBV6-5 and TRBJ1-3; D call uncertain. This CDR3 is 15 amino acids long. CDR1 and CDR2 from the germline V gene are MNHEY and SVGAGI. With 0 bases removed from V and 5 bases from J, the gap between germline ends came to 11 bases. The CDR3 DNA reads as TGTGCCAGCAGTTACTCGCCAGGCGGGAGAAACACCATATATTTT. Translated, it gives CASSYSPGGRNTIYF.

The chain links TRBV4-1 to TRBJ2-3; no firm D call. The CDR3 spans 17 residues. The germline V gene has CDR1 MGHRA and CDR2 YSYEKL. Trimming removed 0 bases at V and 1 base at J, with 14 bases between. DNA for the CDR3: TGCGCCAGCAGCCAAGATGTCTCTGGATCCGGCACAGATACGCAGTATTTT. Translation gives CASSQDVSGSGTDTQYF.

V usage is TRBV12-3 or TRBV12-4 and J usage is TRBJ1-2, with unresolved D. The CDR3 spans 11 residues. V lost 2 bases and J 4 bases, leaving 2 bases between the germline ends. The CDR3 sequence is CASSLLYGYTF. CDR3 nucleotides: TGTGCCAGCAGTTTACTCTATGGCTACACCTTC.

This clone occurred a few times. The rearrangement uses TRBV2 and TRBJ2-3; TRBD1 matches at 7 bases. Trimming removed 6 bases from V and 2 bases from J; junction bases left unmatched: 8. This CDR3 comprises 15 residues. In germline, CDR1 is SNHLY, CDR2 FYNNEI. The CDR3 DNA is TGTGCCAGCAGCTACTACAGGGGATACACAGATACGCAGTATTTT. This gives the protein CASSYYRGYTDTQYF.